This is a list of T cell receptor beta chains from one sample in a study of blood T cell repertoires in COVID-19. Assay: immunoSEQ multiplex PCR; the TCRdb copy retains only in-frame clones and omits some. Altogether about 130,000 clones are present, about 86% being singletons, with the ten largest covering roughly 3%. Material: peripheral blood. The receptor source for this set is an elderly woman with acute or convalescent COVID-19. Each CDR3 is given with its conserved first and last residue.

v_call: TRBV5-1; j_call: TRBJ1-2; cdr3_aa: CASSVGQPIYGYTF
v_call: TRBV5-4; j_call: TRBJ1-2; cdr3_aa: CASSLDRNYGYTF
v_call: TRBV6-2/TRBV6-3; j_call: TRBJ2-1; cdr3_aa: CASSYSMIVTRRSSYNEQFF
v_call: TRBV7-2; j_call: TRBJ2-3; cdr3_aa: CASSLTSGGAGTDTQYF
v_call: TRBV4-1; j_call: TRBJ1-2; cdr3_aa: CASSPGDRNYGYTF
v_call: TRBV19; j_call: TRBJ1-2; cdr3_aa: CASSIVGRGGYGYTF
v_call: TRBV10-2; j_call: TRBJ1-1; cdr3_aa: CASSRTGAGTEAFF
v_call: TRBV5-1; j_call: TRBJ2-3; cdr3_aa: CARTLGSSISTDTQYF
v_call: TRBV12-3/TRBV12-4; j_call: TRBJ1-2; cdr3_aa: CASSLQGYGYTF
v_call: TRBV5-8; j_call: TRBJ1-4; cdr3_aa: CASSLAGAGGNEKLFF
v_call: TRBV7-3; j_call: TRBJ1-2; cdr3_aa: CASTKSGTVYGYTF
v_call: TRBV29-1; j_call: TRBJ1-2; cdr3_aa: CSVGRTGGGYTF
v_call: TRBV11-1; j_call: TRBJ1-2; cdr3_aa: CASSLVASSYGYTF
v_call: TRBV15; j_call: TRBJ1-6; cdr3_aa: CATSTGQYSYNSPLHF
v_call: TRBV29-1; j_call: TRBJ1-1; cdr3_aa: CSVSDSMMNTEAFF
v_call: TRBV3-1/TRBV3-2; j_call: TRBJ2-7; cdr3_aa: CATMTDNYEQYF